This T cell receptor (beta chain) was sequenced during a study of blood T cell repertoires in COVID-19. In the original analysis: Reference gene primer amplification in the assay estimated nucleated cell counts. Assay: immunoSEQ multiplex PCR; the TCRdb copy retains only in-frame clones and omits some. The V and J calls and clone size come from that table; D and trimming were worked out from the DNA. The repertoire holds about 54,000 clones, with roughly 76% as singletons. From germline, CDR1 is LGHNT and CDR2 FRNRAP. The CDR3 loop spans 14 amino acids. Trimming took 6 bases from V and 5 from J, leaving 16 bases between them.

This chain uses TRBV12-5 with TRBJ1-2, with D perhaps TRBD1 (6 bases). Sequenced sample: peripheral blood. The TCR was taken from a woman between 55 and 75 years old with acute or convalescent COVID-19. The CDR3 here is CASGDPGHDYGYTF. The CDR3 region has the DNA TGTGCTAGTGGCGATCCGGGACATGATTATGGCTACACCTTC. Complete variable domain (other parts from reference TRBV12-5 and TRBJ1-2): DARVTQTPRHKVTEMGQEVTMRCQPILGHNTVFWYRQTMMQGLELLAYFRNRAPLDDSGMPKDRFSAEMPDATLATLKIQPSEPRDSAVYFCASGDPGHDYGYTFGSGTRLTVV.